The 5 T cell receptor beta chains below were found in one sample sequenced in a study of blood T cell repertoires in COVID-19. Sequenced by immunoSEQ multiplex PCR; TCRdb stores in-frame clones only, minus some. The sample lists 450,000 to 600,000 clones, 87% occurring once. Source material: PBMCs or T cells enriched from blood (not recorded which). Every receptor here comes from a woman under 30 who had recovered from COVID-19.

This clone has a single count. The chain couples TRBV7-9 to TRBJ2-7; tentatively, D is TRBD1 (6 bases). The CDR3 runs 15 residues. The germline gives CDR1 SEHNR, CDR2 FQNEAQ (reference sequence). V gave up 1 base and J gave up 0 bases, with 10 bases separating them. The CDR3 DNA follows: TGTGCCAGCAGCTTAGAACAGGGCCTCTCCTACGAGCAGTACTTC. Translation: CASSLEQGLSYEQYF.

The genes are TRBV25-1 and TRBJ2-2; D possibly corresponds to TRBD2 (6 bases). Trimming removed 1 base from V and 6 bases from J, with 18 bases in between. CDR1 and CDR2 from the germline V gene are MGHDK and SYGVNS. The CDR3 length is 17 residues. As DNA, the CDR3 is TGTGCCAGCAGTGAATTCCCTGGGACTGTAGCGGCCGGGGAGCTGTTTTTT. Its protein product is CASSEFPGTVAAGELFF.

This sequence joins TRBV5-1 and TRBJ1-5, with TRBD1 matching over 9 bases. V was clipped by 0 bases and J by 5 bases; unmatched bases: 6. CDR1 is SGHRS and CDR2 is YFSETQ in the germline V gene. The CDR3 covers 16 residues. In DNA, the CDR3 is TGCGCCAGCAGCTTGGGGGACAGGGATCAGGATCAGCCCCAGCATTTT. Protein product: CASSLGDRDQDQPQHF.

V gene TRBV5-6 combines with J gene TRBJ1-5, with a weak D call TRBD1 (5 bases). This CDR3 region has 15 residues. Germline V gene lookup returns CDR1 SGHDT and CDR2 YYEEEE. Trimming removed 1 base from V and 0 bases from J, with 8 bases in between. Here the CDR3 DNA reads TGTGCCAGCAGCTTGTCAGGGTATAGCAATCAGCCCCAGCATTTT. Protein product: CASSLSGYSNQPQHF.

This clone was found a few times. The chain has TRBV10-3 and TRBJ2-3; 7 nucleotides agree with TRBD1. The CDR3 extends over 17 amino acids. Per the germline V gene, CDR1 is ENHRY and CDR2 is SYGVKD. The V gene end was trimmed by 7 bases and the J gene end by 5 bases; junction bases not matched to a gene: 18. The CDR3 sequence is CAITAQLTGSGGDTQYF. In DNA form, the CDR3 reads TGTGCCATCACTGCACAGCTAACAGGGTCAGGGGGAGATACGCAGTATTTT.